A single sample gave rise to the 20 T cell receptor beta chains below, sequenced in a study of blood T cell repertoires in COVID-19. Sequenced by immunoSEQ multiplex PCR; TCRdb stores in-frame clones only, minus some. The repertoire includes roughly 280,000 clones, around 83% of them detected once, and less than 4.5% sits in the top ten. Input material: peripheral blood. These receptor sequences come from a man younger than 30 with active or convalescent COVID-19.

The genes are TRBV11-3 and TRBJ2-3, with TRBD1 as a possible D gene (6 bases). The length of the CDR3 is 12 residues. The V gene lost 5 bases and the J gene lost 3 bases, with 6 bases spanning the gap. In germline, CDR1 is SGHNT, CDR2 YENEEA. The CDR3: CASSTGTDTQYF. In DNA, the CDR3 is TGTGCCAGCAGCACAGGGACAGATACGCAGTATTTT. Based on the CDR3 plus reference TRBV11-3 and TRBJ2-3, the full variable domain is EAGVVQSPRYKIIEKKQPVAFWCNPISGHNTLYWYLQNLGQGPELLIRYENEEAVDDSQLPKDRFSAERLKGVDSTLKIQPAELGDSAVYLCASSTGTDTQYFGPGTRLTVL.

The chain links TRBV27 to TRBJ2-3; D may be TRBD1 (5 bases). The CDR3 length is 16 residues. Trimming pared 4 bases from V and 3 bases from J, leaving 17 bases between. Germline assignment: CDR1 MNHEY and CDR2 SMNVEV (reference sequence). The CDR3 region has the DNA TGTGCCAGCAGTTCCAGAATTATGGCAGGGACAGATACGCAGTATTTT. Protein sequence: CASSSRIMAGTDTQYF.

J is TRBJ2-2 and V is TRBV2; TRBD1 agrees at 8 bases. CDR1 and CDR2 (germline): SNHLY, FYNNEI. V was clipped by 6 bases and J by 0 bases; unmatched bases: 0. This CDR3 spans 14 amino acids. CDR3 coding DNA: TGTGCCAGCAGGGACAGGGCGAACACCGGGGAGCTGTTTTTT. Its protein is CASRDRANTGELFF.

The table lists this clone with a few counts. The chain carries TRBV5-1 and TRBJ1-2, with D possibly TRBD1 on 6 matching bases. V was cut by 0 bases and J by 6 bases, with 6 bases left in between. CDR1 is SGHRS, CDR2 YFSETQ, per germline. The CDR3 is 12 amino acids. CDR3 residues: CASSLDRDGYTF. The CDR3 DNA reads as TGCGCCAGCAGCTTGGACAGGGATGGCTACACCTTC.

The CDR3 loop is CASSVGLTSYEQYF. CDR3 coding DNA: TGTGCCAGCAGTGTCGGACTGACCTCCTACGAGCAGTACTTC. The chain has TRBV5-6 and TRBJ2-7, with D possibly being TRBD2 (5 bases). The CDR3 covers 14 residues. V gave up 5 bases and J gave up 0 bases, with 12 bases separating them. In germline, CDR1 is SGHDT, CDR2 YYEEEE.

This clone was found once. The CDR3 spells CASSDPGNTDTQYF. Written as DNA, the CDR3 is TGTGCCAGCAGTGATCCAGGGAACACAGATACGCAGTATTTT. The V call is TRBV2, the J call TRBJ2-3, with D possibly TRBD1 on 5 matching bases. CDR3 length: 14 residues. V lost 3 bases, J lost 2 bases, and 9 bases lay in between. In germline, CDR1 is SNHLY, CDR2 FYNNEI.

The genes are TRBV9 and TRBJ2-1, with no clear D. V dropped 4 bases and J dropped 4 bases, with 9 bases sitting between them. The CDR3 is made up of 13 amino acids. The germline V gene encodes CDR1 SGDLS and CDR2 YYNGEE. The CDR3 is CASSHAEYNEQFF. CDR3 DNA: TGTGCCAGCAGCCACGCGGAATACAATGAGCAGTTCTTC. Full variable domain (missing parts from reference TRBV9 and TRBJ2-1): DSGVTQTPKHLITATGQRVTLRCSPRSGDLSVYWYQQSLDQGLQFLIQYYNGEERAKGNILERFSAQQFPDLHSELNLSSLELGDSALYFCASSHAEYNEQFFGPGTRLTVL.

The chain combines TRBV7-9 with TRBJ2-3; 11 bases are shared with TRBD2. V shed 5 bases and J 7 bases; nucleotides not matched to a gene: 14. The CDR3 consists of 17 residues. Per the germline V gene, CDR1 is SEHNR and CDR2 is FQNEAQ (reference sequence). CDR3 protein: CASSEALTSGGGHTQYF. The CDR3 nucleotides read TGTGCCAGCAGCGAAGCCTTAACTAGCGGGGGAGGACATACGCAGTATTTT.

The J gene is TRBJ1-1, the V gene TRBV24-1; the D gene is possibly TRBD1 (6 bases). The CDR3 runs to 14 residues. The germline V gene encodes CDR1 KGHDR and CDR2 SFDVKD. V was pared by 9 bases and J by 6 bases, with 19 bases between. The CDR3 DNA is TGTGCCACCGATTCCGGGGGGCGCGGTGCTGAAGCTTTCTTT. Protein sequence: CATDSGGRGAEAFF.

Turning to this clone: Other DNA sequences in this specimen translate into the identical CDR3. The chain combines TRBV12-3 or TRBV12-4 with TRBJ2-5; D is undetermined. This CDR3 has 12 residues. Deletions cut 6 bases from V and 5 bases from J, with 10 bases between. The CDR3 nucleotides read TGTGCCAGCAGCTTGGTGGGCGAGACCCAGTACTTC. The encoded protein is CASSLVGETQYF.

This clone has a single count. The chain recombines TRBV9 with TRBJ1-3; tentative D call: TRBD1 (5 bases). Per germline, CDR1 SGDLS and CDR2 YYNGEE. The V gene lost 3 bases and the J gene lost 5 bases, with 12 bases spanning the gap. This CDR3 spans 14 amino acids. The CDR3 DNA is TGTGCCAGCAGCGACGGGGGGTCTCGAAACACCATATATTTT. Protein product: CASSDGGSRNTIYF.

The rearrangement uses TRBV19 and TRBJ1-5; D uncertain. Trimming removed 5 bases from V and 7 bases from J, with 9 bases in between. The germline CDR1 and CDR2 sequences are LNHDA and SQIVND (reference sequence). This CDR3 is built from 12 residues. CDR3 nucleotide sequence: TGTGCCAGTAGTGGAGAGTTCCAGCCCCAGCATTTT. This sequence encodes CASSGEFQPQHF.

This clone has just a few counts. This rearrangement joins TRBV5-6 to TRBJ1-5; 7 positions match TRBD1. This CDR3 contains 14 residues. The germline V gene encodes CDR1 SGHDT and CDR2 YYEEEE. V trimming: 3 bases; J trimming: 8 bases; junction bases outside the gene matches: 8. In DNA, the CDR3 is TGTGCCAGCAGCTCACAGGGGATCGCGGAGCCCCAGCATTTT. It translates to CASSSQGIAEPQHF.

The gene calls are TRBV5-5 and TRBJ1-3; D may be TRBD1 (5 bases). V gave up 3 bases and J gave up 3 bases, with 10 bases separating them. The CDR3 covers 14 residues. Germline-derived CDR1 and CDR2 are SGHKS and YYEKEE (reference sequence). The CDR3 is CASSSTGHGNTIYF. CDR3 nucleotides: TGTGCCAGCAGCTCAACAGGACATGGAAACACCATATATTTT.

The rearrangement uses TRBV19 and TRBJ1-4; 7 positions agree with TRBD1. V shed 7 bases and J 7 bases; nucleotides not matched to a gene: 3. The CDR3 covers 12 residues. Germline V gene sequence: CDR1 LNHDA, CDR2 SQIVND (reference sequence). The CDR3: CASTAGGEKLFF. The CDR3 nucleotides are TGTGCCAGTACTGCAGGGGGTGAAAAACTGTTTTTT.

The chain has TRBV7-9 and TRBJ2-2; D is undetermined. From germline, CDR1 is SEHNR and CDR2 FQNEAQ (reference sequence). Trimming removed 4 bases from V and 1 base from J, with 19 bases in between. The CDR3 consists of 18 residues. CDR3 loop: CASSSTITANQNTGELFF. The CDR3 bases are TGTGCCAGCAGCTCGACAATAACAGCAAACCAGAACACCGGGGAGCTGTTTTTT. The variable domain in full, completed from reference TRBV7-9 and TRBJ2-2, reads DTGVSQNPRHKITKRGQNVTFRCDPISEHNRLYWYRQTLGQGPEFLTYFQNEAQLEKSRLLSDRFSAERPKGSFSTLEIQRTEQGDSAMYLCASSSTITANQNTGELFFGEGSRLTVL.

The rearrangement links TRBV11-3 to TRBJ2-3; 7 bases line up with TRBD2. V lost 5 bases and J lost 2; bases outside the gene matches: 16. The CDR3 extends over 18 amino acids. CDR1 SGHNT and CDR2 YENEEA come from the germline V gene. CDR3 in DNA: TGTGCCAGCAGCCCGTGGGGGGGAAGGGATTCATCCACAGATACGCAGTATTTT. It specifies CASSPWGGRDSSTDTQYF.

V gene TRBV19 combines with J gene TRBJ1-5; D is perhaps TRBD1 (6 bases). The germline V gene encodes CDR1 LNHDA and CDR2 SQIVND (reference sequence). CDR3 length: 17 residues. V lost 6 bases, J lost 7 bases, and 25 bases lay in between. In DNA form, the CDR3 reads TGTGCCAGTAGCCGTGGGGGGGGCGCAAAGTTAGAGCAGCCCCAGCATTTT. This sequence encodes CASSRGGGAKLEQPQHF.

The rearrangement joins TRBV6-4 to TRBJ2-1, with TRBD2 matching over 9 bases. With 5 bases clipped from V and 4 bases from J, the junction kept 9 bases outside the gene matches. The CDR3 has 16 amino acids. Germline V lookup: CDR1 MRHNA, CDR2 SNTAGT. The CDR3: CASSPRRTSDYNEQFF. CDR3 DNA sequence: TGTGCCAGCAGTCCGCGTCGGACTAGCGATTACAATGAGCAGTTCTTC.

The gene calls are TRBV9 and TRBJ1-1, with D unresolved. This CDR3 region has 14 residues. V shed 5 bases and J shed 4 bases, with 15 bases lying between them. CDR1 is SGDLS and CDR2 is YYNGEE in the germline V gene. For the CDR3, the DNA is TGTGCCAGCAGTGTGAGTACCGCCGGCACTGAAGCTTTCTTT. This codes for CASSVSTAGTEAFF.